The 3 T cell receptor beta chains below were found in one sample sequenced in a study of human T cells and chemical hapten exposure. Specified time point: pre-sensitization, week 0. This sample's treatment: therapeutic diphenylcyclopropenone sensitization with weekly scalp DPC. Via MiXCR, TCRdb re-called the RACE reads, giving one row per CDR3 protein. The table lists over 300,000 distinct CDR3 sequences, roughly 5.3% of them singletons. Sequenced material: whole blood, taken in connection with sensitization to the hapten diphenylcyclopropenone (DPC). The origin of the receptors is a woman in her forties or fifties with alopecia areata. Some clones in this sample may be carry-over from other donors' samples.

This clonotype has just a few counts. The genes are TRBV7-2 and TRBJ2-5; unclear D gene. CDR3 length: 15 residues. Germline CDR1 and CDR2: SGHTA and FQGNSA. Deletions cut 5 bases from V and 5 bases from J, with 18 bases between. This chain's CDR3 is CASSPRRQTVETQYF. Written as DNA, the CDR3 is TGTGCCAGCAGCCCCCGCCGCCAGACGGTGGAGACCCAGTACTTC.

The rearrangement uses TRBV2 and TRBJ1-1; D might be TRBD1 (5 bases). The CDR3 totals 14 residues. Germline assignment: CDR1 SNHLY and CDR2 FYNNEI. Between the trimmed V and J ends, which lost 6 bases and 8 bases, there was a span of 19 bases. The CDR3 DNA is TGTGCCAGCAGCGTGGGACGGCAACGGGGGGAAGCTTTCTTT. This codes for CASSVGRQRGEAFF. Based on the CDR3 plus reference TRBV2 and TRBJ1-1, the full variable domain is EPEVTQTPSHQVTQMGQEVILRCVPISNHLYFYWYRQILGQKVEFLVSFYNNEISEKSEIFDDQFSVERPDGSNFTLKIRSTKLEDSAMYFCASSVGRQRGEAFFGQGTRLTVV.

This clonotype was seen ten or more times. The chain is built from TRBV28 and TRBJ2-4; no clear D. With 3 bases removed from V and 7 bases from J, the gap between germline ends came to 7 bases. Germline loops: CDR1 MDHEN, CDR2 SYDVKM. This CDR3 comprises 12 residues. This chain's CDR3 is CASSFKWNIQYF. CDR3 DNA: TGTGCCAGCAGTTTTAAATGGAACATTCAGTACTTC.